This record covers a single T cell receptor (beta chain). Its target is not known. Hyperthyroidism had been newly diagnosed in patients aged 18 to 65, and its duration was under 2 months. Amplification of TCR beta CDR3 regions was performed using RNA transcripts as template. RT-PCR in the first round (using the HTBI primer set) targeted the TCR CDR3. TCRdb analysed the multiplex PCR reads with MiXCR anew, one entry per CDR3 protein. The repertoire consists of approximately 500,000 distinct CDR3 sequences, with approximately 44% occurring once and the leading ten covering approximately 7.5%. V lost 4 bases to trimming and J lost 3 bases; unmatched junction nucleotides: 5. Germline CDR1 and CDR2: LGHDT and YNNKEL (reference sequence). The CDR3 has 14 residues. The data stem from a study of T cells in Graves' hyperthyroidism and ophthalmopathy. Overall study results and limits: Most clonotypes expanded in thyroid above 0.001 were likewise present in blood. Model output signaled ophthalmopathy a median roughly 6.5 months ahead of onset.

The material sequenced was peripheral blood or thyroid tissue (not recorded which). The V call is TRBV3-1, the J call TRBJ2-7; TRBD2 matches at 8 bases. This sequence originates from a woman aged 18-35 years with Graves' hyperthyroidism. The CDR3 DNA reads TGTGCCAGCAGCCCTCGGGAGGGCCTCTACGAGCAGTACTTC. Its translation: CASSPREGLYEQYF.